The clone carrying this TCR beta chain was counted many times. What it binds is not known. On the basis of clinical symptoms, serum thyroxine and TRAb, thyroid ultrasound and orbital computed tomography, diagnoses were made. The record originates from a study of T cells in Graves' hyperthyroidism and ophthalmopathy. Study results and limitations: In validation, the model predicted ophthalmopathy. These predictions came a median about 6.5 months before onset. Most expanded thyroid clonotypes above 0.001 also appeared in blood.

Amplification of TCR beta CDR3 regions used RNA as the template. When the TCR CDR3 underwent first-round RT-PCR, the HTBI primer set was used. TCRdb itself ran the multiplex PCR reads through MiXCR, one entry per CDR3 protein. This table has about 560,000 distinct CDR3 sequences, about a sixth appearing once. CDR3 length: 18 amino acids. With 7 bases clipped from V and 0 bases from J, the junction kept 17 bases outside the gene matches. Germline assignment: CDR1 MNHEY and CDR2 SVGEGT. The sequence was collected from a woman between 18 and 29 years old with Graves' hyperthyroidism. Source material: blood. The chain joins TRBV6-2 or TRBV6-3 to TRBJ1-1, with 7 bases matching TRBD1. The CDR3: CASTLQGDRLFLNTEAFF. The CDR3 bases are TGTGCCAGCACTCTCCAGGGGGACAGATTGTTCTTGAACACTGAAGCTTTCTTT.